The next 8 T cell receptor beta chains were all read from a single sample in a study of shared T cell receptors in the human thymus. TCRdb keeps only in-frame clones here, not all; method: immunoSEQ multiplex PCR. The sample shows about 380,000 clones, around 95% of them seen only once. The material sequenced was thymocytes. The receptors here all came from a human donor.

This rearrangement joins TRBV5-6 to TRBJ2-1; 7 bases align to TRBD1. The germline V gene encodes CDR1 SGHDT and CDR2 YYEEEE. The ends lost 3 bases at V and 4 bases at J; junction bases unmatched: 7. The CDR3 has 15 amino acids. In nucleotides, the CDR3 is TGTGCCAGCAGCTACCGGGACAGACGATACAATGAGCAGTTCTTC. Encoded protein: CASSYRDRRYNEQFF.

This clone was observed once. The chain carries TRBV28 and TRBJ2-7; TRBD1 agrees at 7 bases. Germline assignment: CDR1 MDHEN and CDR2 SYDVKM. The CDR3 is 14 amino acids. V was clipped by 6 bases and J by 3 bases; unmatched bases: 8. In DNA form, the CDR3 reads TGTGCCAGCAGGGGCCGACAGGGAAACTACGAGCAGTACTTC. It translates to CASRGRQGNYEQYF.

The genes are TRBV27 and TRBJ1-1, with 8 bases aligning to TRBD1. The CDR3 spans 14 residues. J gave up 3 bases and V 7 bases, and 7 bases lay outside the gene matches. CDR1 is MNHEY and CDR2 is SMNVEV in the germline V gene (reference sequence). In nucleotides, the CDR3 is TGTGCCAGCAAATCGGACAGGGCCCACACTGAAGCTTTCTTT. This gives the protein CASKSDRAHTEAFF.

This sequence joins TRBV20-1 and TRBJ1-5; D gene ambiguous. The germline CDR1 and CDR2 sequences are DFQATT and SNEGSKA (reference sequence). This CDR3 has 11 amino acids. Trimming took 7 bases from V and 3 from J, leaving 7 bases between them. CDR3 DNA sequence: TGCAGTGTGGAGAACAATCAGCCCCAGCATTTT. Protein: CSVENNQPQHF.

This clone was observed a few times. V gene TRBV4-3 combines with J gene TRBJ2-7; either TRBD1 or TRBD2 may supply D (5 bases each). Trimming took off 0 bases at V and 2 bases at J, with 11 bases between the two ends. Germline assignment: CDR1 LGHNA and CDR2 YSLEER. This CDR3 contains 15 residues. CDR3 amino acids: CASSQEGLGAYEQYF. CDR3 in DNA: TGCGCCAGCAGCCAAGAGGGGCTGGGGGCCTACGAGCAGTACTTC.

The chain combines TRBV11-2 with TRBJ2-3; tentative D call: TRBD1 (5 bases). The CDR3 consists of 16 residues. Looked up from germline, CDR1 is SGHAT and CDR2 is FQNNGV. Trimming cost V 5 bases and J 0 bases, with 15 bases left between them. CDR3 sequence reads: CASSKGAPLSTDTQYF. In nucleotides, the CDR3 is TGTGCCAGCAGCAAAGGGGCCCCACTCAGCACAGATACGCAGTATTTT.

With regard to this clone: Distinct nucleotide sequences in the sample also encode this CDR3. The rearrangement links TRBV5-1 to TRBJ2-7; possibly TRBD2 for D (5 bases). CDR1 and CDR2 (germline): SGHRS, YFSETQ. This CDR3 spans 11 amino acids. V lost 4 bases to trimming and J lost 4 bases, with 6 bases between them. The CDR3 loop reads CASSAGYEQYF. In DNA form, the CDR3 reads TGCGCCAGCAGCGCGGGTTACGAGCAGTACTTC.

The chain combines TRBV27 with TRBJ2-7, with D possibly being TRBD2 (5 bases). In germline, CDR1 is MNHEY, CDR2 SMNVEV (reference sequence). The CDR3 runs to 15 residues. V was shortened by 5 bases and J by 0 bases, with 14 bases between the two germline ends. The CDR3 DNA follows: TGTGCCAGCAGTCTTCGTGGGGAGCTCTCCTACGAGCAGTACTTC. Protein sequence: CASSLRGELSYEQYF.